The clone carrying this T cell receptor beta chain appeared a few times. Antigen: not known. These data originate in a study of T-cell reconstitution after alpha-beta-depleted transplantation in children. General study points: Once a year had passed after transplant, T-cell counts and diversity came mostly from newly produced T cells. Where alpha-beta T cells came from about two months after transplant was reportedly several hundred expanded graft clones.

For TCRbeta, the library was prepared with unique molecular identifiers. A single record per CDR3 protein comes from TCRdb applying MiXCR to the PCR reads. The sample comprises 700,000 to 950,000 distinct CDR3 sequences, approximately 15% of which are singletons, and just under 5% rests with the top ten. Germline lookup yields CDR1 LNHNV and CDR2 YYDKDF (reference sequence). The CDR3 length is 14 residues. Trimming pared 5 bases from V and 3 bases from J, leaving 14 bases between. The clonotype was recovered from a male patient aged 10-17 years who had a stem cell transplant for acute lymphoblastic leukemia, so the T cells may come from the graft donor. This rearrangement joins TRBV15 to TRBJ2-7, with a tentative D call TRBD2 (5 bases). The sample was PBMCs, mostly from graft donor cells, taken 360 days after TCRalphabeta/CD19-depleted stem cell transplant. CDR3 sequence reads: CATSPRRENYEQYF. CDR3 sequence (DNA): TGTGCCACCAGCCCACGACGGGAAAACTACGAGCAGTACTTC. The whole variable domain, remainder taken from reference TRBV15 and TRBJ2-7, is DAMVIQNPRYQVTQFGKPVTLSCSQTLNHNVMYWYQQKSSQAPKLLFHYYDKDFNNEADTPDNFQSRRPNTSFCFLDIRSPGLGDTAMYLCATSPRRENYEQYFGPGTRLTVT.